This T cell receptor beta chain was sequenced for a study of blood T cells in healthy people across ages. Overall study findings and caveats: Naive T cell percentage showed a strong correlation with the diversity of TCR beta.

V dropped 2 bases and J dropped 9 bases, with 13 bases sitting between them. The CDR3 contains 13 residues. PBMCs, at least 7 million per sample, were isolated. Comments on this clonotype: Its antigen remains unidentified.

Next came a second PCR, run for about 6 to 11 cycles, which used a sample-barcoded 5' primer along with a J-beta primer mix. Each cDNA molecule carried a tag from a template-switch adaptor that contained 12 random nucleotides. TCRdb reprocessed the 5' RACE reads with MiXCR, giving one entry per CDR3 protein. This sample yields 550,000 to 600,000 distinct CDR3 sequences, of which roughly a quarter are seen a single time; less than 20% belongs to the top ten. This receptor was obtained from a woman aged 70 to 79 in good health. Input material: blood. The chain links TRBV12-3 or TRBV12-4 to TRBJ1-2; no definite D call. This CDR3 is CASSLPRTSSYTF. CDR3 nucleotide sequence: TGTGCCAGCAGTTTACCTCGGACTAGTAGCTACACCTTC.